Following are 21 T cell receptor beta chains from one sample sequenced in a study of cytomegalovirus exposure and HLA in healthy donors. PCR primers comprised 60 Vbeta and 13 Jbeta primers. The assay was immunoSEQ multiplex PCR, and TCRdb's table has in-frame clones only and misses some. In the table there are roughly 200,000 clones, 70% to 90% of which are singletons. The specimen was PBMCs. The receptors were sampled from a woman aged 45-65 years in good health and CMV-seronegative.

The rearrangement links TRBV4-3 to TRBJ1-5, with D uncertain. Germline V gene sequence: CDR1 LGHNA, CDR2 YSLEER. Trimming shortened V by 1 base and J by 5 bases, and 6 bases separated the two germline ends. The CDR3 is made up of 13 amino acids. The CDR3 sequence: CASSQVGDQPQHF. The CDR3 nucleotides are TGCGCCAGCAGCCAAGTTGGAGATCAGCCCCAGCATTTT.

The rearrangement joins TRBV27 to TRBJ2-1; TRBD1 agrees at 9 bases. The germline CDR1 and CDR2 sequences are MNHEY and SMNVEV (reference sequence). V shed 8 bases and J 1 base; nucleotides not matched to a gene: 6. The CDR3 totals 15 residues. The DNA for the CDR3 is TGTGCCAGCCGCCGGGACAGGGTGTCCTACAATGAGCAGTTCTTC. This gives the protein CASRRDRVSYNEQFF.

V gene TRBV7-9 combines with J gene TRBJ2-7, with 9 bases that match TRBD1. The CDR3 totals 16 residues. With 1 base clipped from V and 5 bases from J, the junction kept 9 bases outside the gene matches. Germline CDR1 is SEHNR and CDR2 is FQNEAQ (reference sequence). The CDR3 DNA sequence: TGTGCCAGCAGCTTAGAAGGGACAGGGTATTCCCACGAGCAGTACTTC. The encoded protein is CASSLEGTGYSHEQYF.

V usage is TRBV4-2 and J usage is TRBJ1-1; 7 bases agree with TRBD1. This CDR3 region has 15 residues. Germline V lookup: CDR1 LGHNA, CDR2 YNFKEQ. Trimming at V came to 2 bases and at J to 2 bases, leaving 5 bases not matched to a gene. The CDR3 sequence: CASSQHRDRNTEAFF. The CDR3 DNA is TGTGCCAGCAGCCAACACCGGGACAGAAACACTGAAGCTTTCTTT.

V usage is TRBV19 and J usage is TRBJ2-5, with D maybe TRBD1 (5 bases). Germline loops: CDR1 LNHDA, CDR2 SQIVND (reference sequence). The CDR3 is made up of 14 amino acids. V was clipped by 5 bases and J by 2 bases, with 12 bases between them. Here the CDR3 DNA reads TGTGCCAGTAGTCGGAGACAGCCTCAAGAGACCCAGTACTTC. Its protein is CASSRRQPQETQYF.

The J gene is TRBJ2-1, the V gene TRBV5-1; D might be TRBD1 (6 bases). The CDR3 extends over 15 amino acids. The ends were cut back, 1 base at V and 1 base at J, with 9 bases in the middle. Germline V gives CDR1 SGHRS, CDR2 YFSETQ. This CDR3 reads CASSLRTESYNEQFF. CDR3 in DNA: TGCGCCAGCAGCTTGAGGACAGAGTCCTACAATGAGCAGTTCTTC.

The chain employs TRBV5-1 and TRBJ2-5, with 7 positions matching TRBD2. The better agreement between TRBJ2-7 and the DNA end casts doubt on the J call. The germline CDR1 and CDR2 sequences are SGHRS and YFSETQ. This CDR3 region has 14 residues. The CDR3 coding sequence is TGCGCCAGCAGCAACCAGGGAGGGGCCTACGAGCAGTACTTC. It specifies CASSNQGGAYEQYF.

The chain recombines TRBV6-5 with TRBJ2-2; TRBD1 matches 7 bases. Germline CDR1 MNHEY, CDR2 SVGAGI. This CDR3 spans 15 amino acids. V lost 7 bases, J lost 4 bases, and 9 bases stayed unmatched. CDR3 coding DNA: TGTGCCAGCACCGAAAAGGGGGCAAGCACCGGGGAGCTGTTTTTT. This translates into CASTEKGASTGELFF.

This clone was observed a single time. J is TRBJ1-2 and V is TRBV19; no definite D call. Germline CDR1 is LNHDA and CDR2 is SQIVND (reference sequence). The V and J ends lost 2 bases and 2 bases respectively, with 12 bases between them. The CDR3 totals 15 residues. CDR3 DNA sequence: TGTGCCAGTAGTATACGACAAGCCCTAAACTATGGCTACACCTTC. This gives the protein CASSIRQALNYGYTF.

This clone was recorded once. The chain employs TRBV7-9 and TRBJ2-5, with TRBD2 matching 7 bases. V gave up 4 bases and J gave up 7 bases; unmatched junction bases: 3. CDR1 is SEHNR and CDR2 is FQNEAQ in the germline V gene (reference sequence). The CDR3 is 12 amino acids. The CDR3, as DNA: TGTGCCAGCAGCTCGGGGGAGGGGACCCAGTACTTC. It encodes CASSSGEGTQYF.

In regard to this clone: The sample carries other DNA sequences with the same CDR3. The gene calls are TRBV18 and TRBJ1-1; TRBD1 might be the D (5 bases). Germline V gene lookup returns CDR1 KGHSH and CDR2 LQKENI. V lost 0 bases and J lost 5, with 10 bases in between. This CDR3 spans 14 amino acids. The CDR3 DNA sequence: TGTGCCAGCTCACCACCGGGGCGGGGAACTGAAGCTTTCTTT. Protein: CASSPPGRGTEAFF.

In this sample, this clone turned up a few times. The chain carries TRBV30 and TRBJ1-2; weak D call: TRBD1 (5 bases). CDR1 and CDR2 (germline): GTSNPN, SVGIG (reference sequence). The CDR3 runs to 16 residues. Between the trimmed V and J ends, which lost 4 bases and 5 bases, there was a span of 23 bases. The CDR3 nucleotides are TGTGCCTGGACAGGGAGACCGGGAGCAGAATTATATGGCTACACCTTC. Translation gives CAWTGRPGAELYGYTF.

This clone was seen a few times. The V gene is TRBV5-5, the J gene TRBJ2-5, with a weak D call TRBD2 (6 bases). Germline CDR1 and CDR2: SGHKS and YYEKEE (reference sequence). This CDR3 comprises 13 residues. The V and J ends lost 4 bases and 6 bases respectively, with 13 bases between them. The DNA for the CDR3 is TGTGCCAGCAGCCGCCCGGGAGAGAAGACCCAGTACTTC. It yields the protein CASSRPGEKTQYF.

This clone occurred once. The J gene is TRBJ2-3, the V gene TRBV2, with 12 bases fitting TRBD2. J gave up 3 bases and V 4 bases, and 2 bases lay outside the gene matches. The CDR3 is 15 residues long. In germline, CDR1 is SNHLY, CDR2 FYNNEI. CDR3 amino acids: CASSVLAGGTDTQYF. The CDR3, as DNA: TGTGCCAGCAGTGTACTAGCGGGAGGAACAGATACGCAGTATTTT.

The chain carries TRBV5-1 and TRBJ2-3; 8 nucleotides match TRBD1. CDR1 is SGHRS, CDR2 YFSETQ, per germline. Germline trimming cut 0 bases from V and 0 bases from J; bases unmatched to any gene: 0. The CDR3 sequence is 15 residues long. The CDR3 DNA reads as TGCGCCAGCAGCTTGGGGGACAGGAGCACAGATACGCAGTATTTT. Translation gives CASSLGDRSTDTQYF.

The J gene is TRBJ2-7, the V gene TRBV19; 7 bases are shared with TRBD1. V lost 7 bases, J lost 5 bases, and 8 bases stayed unmatched. This CDR3 contains 13 residues. Germline V CDR1 and CDR2: LNHDA, SQIVND (reference sequence). The CDR3 spells CASTHRGGDEQYF. DNA of the CDR3: TGTGCCAGTACCCACAGGGGCGGAGACGAGCAGTACTTC.

The J gene is TRBJ2-3, the V gene TRBV28; 9 bases agree with TRBD2. Per germline, CDR1 MDHEN and CDR2 SYDVKM. The CDR3 is 15 amino acids. V lost 6 bases and J lost 6; bases outside the gene matches: 10. CDR3 protein: CASSRSGSRADTQYF. Here the CDR3 DNA reads TGTGCCAGCAGCCGTAGCGGGAGTCGGGCGGATACGCAGTATTTT. Full variable domain (outside the CDR3, taken from reference TRBV28 and TRBJ2-3): DVKVTQSSRYLVKRTGEKVFLECVQDMDHENMFWYRQDPGLGLRLIYFSYDVKMKEKGDIPEGYSVSREKKERFSLILESASTNQTSMYLCASSRSGSRADTQYFGPGTRLTVL.

The sample holds one count of this clone. An end of the junction does not agree with germline; a read error may underlie this. V is TRBV7-9 and J is TRBJ2-1; a weak D match, TRBD1 (6 bases). The CDR3 is 14 residues long. Germline loops: CDR1 SEHNR, CDR2 FQNEAQ (reference sequence). Written as DNA, the CDR3 is TGTTCCAGCAGCCTCGGGACAATATACAATGAGCAGTTCTTC. Protein product: CSSSLGTIYNEQFF.

The rearrangement joins TRBV4-1 to TRBJ1-1; TRBD1 matches 7 bases. The CDR3 contains 15 residues. Germline V gene data show CDR1 as MGHRA and CDR2 as YSYEKL. With 6 bases clipped from V and 3 bases from J, the junction kept 10 bases outside the gene matches. CDR3 in DNA: TGCGCCAGCAGGGTTGTAGGGGGCGCCCACACTGAAGCTTTCTTT. This translates into CASRVVGGAHTEAFF.

The chain recombines TRBV6-4 with TRBJ2-3; a weak D match, TRBD2 (6 bases). In germline, CDR1 is MRHNA, CDR2 SNTAGT. Between the trimmed V and J ends, which lost 8 bases and 2 bases, there was a span of 14 bases. The CDR3 has 14 amino acids. DNA for the CDR3: TGTGCCAGCTCAGCAGCTAGCGCCACAGATACGCAGTATTTT. Translating gives CASSAASATDTQYF.

This clone was seen once. This CDR3 reads CASSSFRTVAGETQYF. CDR3 DNA: TGTGCCAGCAGCTCCTTTCGGACGGTGGCGGGCGAGACCCAGTACTTC. The V gene is TRBV11-1, the J gene TRBJ2-5; TRBD2 might be the D (5 bases). The germline V gene has CDR1 SGHAT and CDR2 FQDESV (reference sequence). V was cut by 4 bases and J by 5 bases, with 20 bases left in between. The CDR3 runs 16 residues.